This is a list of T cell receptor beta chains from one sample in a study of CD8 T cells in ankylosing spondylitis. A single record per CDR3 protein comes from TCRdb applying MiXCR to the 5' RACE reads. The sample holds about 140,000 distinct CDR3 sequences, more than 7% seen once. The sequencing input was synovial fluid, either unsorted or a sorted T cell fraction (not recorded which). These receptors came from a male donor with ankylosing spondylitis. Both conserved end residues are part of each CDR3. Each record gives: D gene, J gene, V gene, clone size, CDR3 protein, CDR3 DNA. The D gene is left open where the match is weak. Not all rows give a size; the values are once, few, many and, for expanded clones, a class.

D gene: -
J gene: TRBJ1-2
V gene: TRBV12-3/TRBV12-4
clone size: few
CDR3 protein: CASSLAAEDGYTF
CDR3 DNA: TGTGCCAGCAGTTTGGCGGCCGAGGATGGCTACACCTTC

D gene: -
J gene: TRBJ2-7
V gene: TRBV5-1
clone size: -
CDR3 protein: CASSLRGLLEAEQYF
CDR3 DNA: TGCGCCAGCAGCTTGAGGGGGTTGCTGGAAGCCGAGCAGTACTTC

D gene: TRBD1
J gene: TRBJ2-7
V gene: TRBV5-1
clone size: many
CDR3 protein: CASSQDRGFTYEQYF
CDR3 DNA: TGCGCCAGCAGCCAGGACAGGGGGTTCACCTACGAGCAGTACTTC

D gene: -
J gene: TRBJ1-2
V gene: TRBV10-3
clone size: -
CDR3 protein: CAISESNRSLRDGYTF
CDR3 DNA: TGTGCCATCAGTGAGTCGAACCGGTCCCTCCGGGATGGCTACACCTTC

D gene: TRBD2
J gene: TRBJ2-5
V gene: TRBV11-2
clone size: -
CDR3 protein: CASSWSAGAQETQYF
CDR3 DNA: TGTGCCAGCAGCTGGAGCGCGGGAGCACAAGAGACCCAGTACTTC

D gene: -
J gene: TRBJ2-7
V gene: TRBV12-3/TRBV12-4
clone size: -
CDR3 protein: CASSQEGTSLEQYF
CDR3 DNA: TGTGCCAGCAGCCAAGAGGGGACCTCTCTCGAGCAGTACTTC

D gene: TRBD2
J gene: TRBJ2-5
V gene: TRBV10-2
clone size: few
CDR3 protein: CASSGTSGSTETQYF
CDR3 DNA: TGCGCCAGCAGTGGGACTAGCGGGAGTACGGAGACCCAGTACTTC

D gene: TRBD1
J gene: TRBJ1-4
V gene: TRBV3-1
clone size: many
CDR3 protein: CASSRNLGQGSEKLFF
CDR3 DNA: TGTGCCAGCAGCCGCAACCTTGGACAGGGCAGTGAAAAACTGTTTTTT

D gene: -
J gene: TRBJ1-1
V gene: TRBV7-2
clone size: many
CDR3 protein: CASSLGALTEAFF
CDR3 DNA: TGTGCCAGCAGCTTAGGAGCTCTTACTGAAGCTTTCTTT

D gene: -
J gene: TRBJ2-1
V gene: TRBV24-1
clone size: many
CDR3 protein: CATSDTTGRNGNEQFF
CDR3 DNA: TGTGCCACCAGTGATACGACAGGGAGGAATGGCAATGAGCAGTTCTTC

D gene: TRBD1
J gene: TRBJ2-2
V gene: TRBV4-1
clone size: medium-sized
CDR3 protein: CASSQSDREAGELFF
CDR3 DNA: TGCGCCAGCAGCCAATCGGACAGGGAGGCCGGGGAGCTGTTTTTT

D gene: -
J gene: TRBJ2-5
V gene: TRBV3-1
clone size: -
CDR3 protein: CASSQFEQKQETQYF
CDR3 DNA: TGTGCCAGCAGCCAGTTCGAGCAGAAACAAGAGACCCAGTACTTC

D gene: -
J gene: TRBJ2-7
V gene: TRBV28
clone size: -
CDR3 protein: CASSLTARNYEQYF
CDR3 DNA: TGTGCCAGCAGTTTGACGGCCCGGAACTACGAGCAGTACTTC

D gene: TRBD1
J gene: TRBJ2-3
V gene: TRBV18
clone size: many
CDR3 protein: CASSPRNRGLVDTQYF
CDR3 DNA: TGTGCCAGCTCACCACGCAACAGGGGTTTGGTGGATACGCAGTATTTT

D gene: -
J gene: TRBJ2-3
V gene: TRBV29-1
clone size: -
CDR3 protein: CSACRADTQYF
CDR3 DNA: TGCAGCGCCTGCCGAGCAGATACGCAGTATTTT

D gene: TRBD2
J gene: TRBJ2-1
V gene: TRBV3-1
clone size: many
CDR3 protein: CASSQESRSGSYEQFF
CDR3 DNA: TGTGCCAGCAGCCAAGAATCACGCAGCGGGAGCTATGAGCAGTTCTTC

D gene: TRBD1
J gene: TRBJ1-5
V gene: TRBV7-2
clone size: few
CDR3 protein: CASSKQGAQSNQPQHF
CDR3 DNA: TGTGCCAGCAGCAAACAGGGGGCGCAGAGCAATCAGCCCCAGCATTTT

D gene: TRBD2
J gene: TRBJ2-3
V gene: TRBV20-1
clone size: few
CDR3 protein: CSASGGGSDTQYF
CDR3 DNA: TGCAGTGCTAGCGGGGGGGGTTCAGATACGCAGTATTTT

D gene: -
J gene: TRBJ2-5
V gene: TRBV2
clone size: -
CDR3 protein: CASSARSLRETQYF
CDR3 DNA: TGTGCCAGCAGTGCCAGGTCCCTGCGAGAGACCCAGTACTTC

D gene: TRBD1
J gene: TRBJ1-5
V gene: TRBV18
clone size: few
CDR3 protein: CASSPTGQGNQPQHF
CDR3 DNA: TGTGCCAGCTCACCAACGGGACAGGGGAATCAGCCCCAGCATTTT

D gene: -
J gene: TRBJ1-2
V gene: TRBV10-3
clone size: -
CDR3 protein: CAISESAANYGYTF
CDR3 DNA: TGTGCCATCAGTGAGTCCGCAGCTAACTATGGCTACACCTTC

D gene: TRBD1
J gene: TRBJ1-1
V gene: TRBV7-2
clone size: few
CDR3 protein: CASSWDRDTEAFF
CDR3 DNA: TGTGCCAGCAGCTGGGACAGGGACACTGAAGCTTTCTTT

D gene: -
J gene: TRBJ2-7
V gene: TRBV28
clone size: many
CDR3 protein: CASSSARQAAYEQYF
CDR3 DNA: TGTGCCAGCAGTTCCGCCCGACAGGCGGCCTACGAGCAGTACTTC

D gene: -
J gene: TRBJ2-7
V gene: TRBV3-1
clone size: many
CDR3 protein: CASSPLPEGVGEQYF
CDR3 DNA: TGTGCCAGCAGCCCCTTGCCGGAAGGGGTGGGTGAGCAGTACTTC

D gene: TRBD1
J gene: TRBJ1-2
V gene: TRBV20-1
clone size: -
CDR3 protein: CSALERTGHGYTF
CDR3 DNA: TGCAGTGCTTTAGAGCGGACAGGTCACGGCTACACCTTC

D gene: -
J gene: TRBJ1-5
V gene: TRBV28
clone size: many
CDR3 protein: CASSSFGGGQPQHF
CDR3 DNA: TGTGCCAGCAGCAGCTTTGGGGGGGGCCAGCCCCAGCATTTT

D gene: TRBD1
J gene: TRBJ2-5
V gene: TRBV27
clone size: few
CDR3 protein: CASAYRGFGETQYF
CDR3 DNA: TGTGCCAGCGCCTACAGGGGGTTTGGGGAGACCCAGTACTTC

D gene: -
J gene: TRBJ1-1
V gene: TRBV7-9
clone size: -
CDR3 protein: CASSLEQSNTEAFF
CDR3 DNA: TGTGCCAGCAGCTTAGAACAGTCGAACACTGAAGCTTTCTTT

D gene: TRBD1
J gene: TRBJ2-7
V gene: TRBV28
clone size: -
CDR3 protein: CASSPASGQGGLEQYF
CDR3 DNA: TGTGCCAGCAGTCCAGCGTCGGGACAGGGAGGCCTCGAGCAGTACTTC

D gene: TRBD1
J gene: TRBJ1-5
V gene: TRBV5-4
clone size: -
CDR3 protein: CASSWDRGEPQHF
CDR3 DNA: TGTGCCAGCAGCTGGGACAGGGGAGAGCCCCAGCATTTT

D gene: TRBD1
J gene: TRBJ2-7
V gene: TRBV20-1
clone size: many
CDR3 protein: CSARTGQGAYEQYF
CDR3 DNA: TGCAGTGCTAGGACAGGACAGGGGGCCTACGAGCAGTACTTC

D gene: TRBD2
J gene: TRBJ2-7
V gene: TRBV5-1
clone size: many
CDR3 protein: CASSLPSLAGGSEQYF
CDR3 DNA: TGCGCCAGCAGCTTGCCCTCGTTAGCGGGAGGGTCCGAGCAGTACTTC

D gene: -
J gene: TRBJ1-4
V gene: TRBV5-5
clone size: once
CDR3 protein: CASRSRTATNEKLFF
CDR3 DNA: TGTGCCAGCAGGTCTCGAACTGCAACTAATGAAAAACTGTTTTTT

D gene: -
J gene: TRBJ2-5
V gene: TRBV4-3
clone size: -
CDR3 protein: CASSQEYRAGRETQYF
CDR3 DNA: TGCGCCAGCAGCCAAGAATACAGGGCTGGGCGAGAGACCCAGTACTTC

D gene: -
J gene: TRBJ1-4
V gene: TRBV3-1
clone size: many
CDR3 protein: CASSQQGTGEKLFF
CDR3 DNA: TGTGCCAGCAGCCAACAGGGAACGGGGGAAAAACTGTTTTTT